Here is one T cell receptor (beta chain) with its context. This specimen comes from a study of blood T cell repertoires in COVID-19. Study as a whole: Sites in the United States, Italy and Spain provided acute and convalescent COVID-19 samples. T cells, B-cell-depleted T cells, or PBMCs supplied cDNA or gDNA.

Trimming took off 5 bases at V and 4 bases at J, with 14 bases between the two ends. The CDR3 sequence is 14 residues long. Germline V gives CDR1 LNHDA, CDR2 SQIVND (reference sequence). Libraries were prepared by immunoSEQ multiplex PCR; TCRdb keeps only in-frame clonotypes and omits some of them. The profile covers fewer than 250,000 clones, with about four fifths appearing a single time and about 4.8% taken by the ten largest. The chain carries TRBV19 and TRBJ1-1; D unresolved. Material for sequencing was peripheral blood. The TCR comes from a woman aged 70 to 79 with acute or convalescent COVID-19. The CDR3 DNA is TGTGCCAGTAGTTCCCTGGCCACCGTCACTGAAGCTTTCTTT. This translates into CASSSLATVTEAFF.